This T cell receptor beta chain was obtained from a study of T cells in women clearing cervical HPV infection. Overall study results and limits: Cases carried less TRBV6-7 than controls: roughly 0.12% versus 0.17%.

Average input was around 1,300 ng genomic DNA for immunoSEQ TCR beta CDR3 amplification. Produced via immunoSEQ multiplex PCR; TCRdb's table is partial and in-frame only. This sample's clone table lists 25,000 to 35,000 clones. CDR3 size: 16 residues. Germline-derived CDR1 and CDR2 are SGHRS and YFSETQ. Concerning this clone: What it binds is not known. The sequence runs out 3 residues before the end of the CDR3; the remainder is reconstructed from the germline J gene.

This receptor was obtained from a woman between 18 and 69 years old with a cervical HPV16 infection that either progressed to CIN3+ or cleared (not recorded which). Sequences were obtained from blood buffy coat. The chain recombines TRBV5-1 with TRBJ2-2; TRBD1 agrees at 8 bases. CDR3 bases read: TGCGCCAGCAGCTTGCAGGGGGCAACGGTTAATGAAAAG. Protein: CASSLQGATVNEK. Given in full, the CDR3 is CASSLQGATVNEKLFF.